The TCR beta chain under discussion was sequenced for a study of neurological immune-mediated disorders. Regarding the study as a whole: The study found no CDR3 amino acid sequences shared by expanded clones across subjects, suggesting private repertoires in all groups. Any association between clinical or MRI features and the multiple sclerosis repertoire cluster was absent.

Germline values: CDR1 SGHVS, CDR2 FQNEAQ. The CDR3 contains 14 residues. At least ten counts were recorded for this clonotype. What it recognizes is unknown. At one boundary the junction diverges from the germline segment, which might be a read error. The method for making cDNA was 5'RACE, and it used 10-nucleotide random UMIs. TCRdb redid the calling of the 5' RACE reads with MiXCR, one entry per CDR3 protein. The table has around 62,000 distinct CDR3 sequences, under 5% seen once. Libraries used 2 million unsorted PBMCs kept frozen in RNAlater. Input material: PBMCs. The chain joins TRBV7-8 to TRBJ1-5; D unclear. The receptor comes from a middle-aged man with multiple sclerosis. CDR3: CASSFFSRNQPQNF. CDR3 sequence (DNA): TGTGCCAGCAGCTTCTTTTCTAGGAATCAGCCCCAGAATTTT.